The clone carrying this TCR beta chain was observed at least ten times. Its antigen remains unknown. These data are taken from a study of response to subunit inactivated influenza vaccine. The CDR3 has 12 amino acids. Germline V gene data show CDR1 as DFQATT and CDR2 as SNEGSKA (reference sequence). TCRdb processed the RT-PCR reads anew with MiXCR; each CDR3 protein has one entry. The data contain approximately 500,000 distinct CDR3 sequences, over 10% of them seen just once; the ten biggest clones take up approximately 14%. Study-level findings and limits: Authors suggested that a seasonal influenza vaccination recruits few new T cells each time.

The chain couples TRBV20-1 to TRBJ1-1; D is ambiguous. This sequence was found in a man aged 45-60 years who received an inactivated influenza vaccine. Sequenced here: PBMCs from blood, sampled roughly 46 days after vaccination. This CDR3 is CSARVLNTEAFF. The CDR3 DNA sequence: TGCAGCGCCCGGGTCTTGAACACTGAAGCTTTCTTT.